These T cell receptor beta chains were read from a single sample in a study of Ad26.COV2.S vaccination and SARS-CoV-2 variants. Method: immunoSEQ multiplex PCR; TCRdb's copy keeps in-frame clones and lacks some. The data contain approximately 420,000 clones, approximately 86% of them singletons. Sequences were derived from peripheral blood, sampled in a trial of Ad26.COV2.S vaccine versus placebo. The receptors were gathered from a person aged 18 to 59 who received the Ad26.COV2.S COVID-19 vaccine or a placebo. The CDR3 runs from the conserved cysteine through the conserved F or W. A D gene is named only where the DNA matches it firmly. Size is omitted from some rows. Given values are once, few, many or a class for expanded clones.

>-|-|TRBV21-1|TRBJ1-3
CASSKDGGLGTAGNTIYF
TGTGCCAGCAGCAAAGATGGGGGACTCGGGACAGCTGGAAACACCATATATTTT
>-|-|TRBV4-2|TRBJ2-1
CASSLKSSEVDDEQFF
TGTGCCAGCAGCCTCAAAAGCTCGGAAGTGGATGATGAGCAGTTCTTC
>-|-|TRBV15|TRBJ2-7
CATSRDSGEHEQYF
TGTGCCACCAGCAGAGATTCAGGGGAGCACGAGCAGTACTTC
>-|-|TRBV11-2|TRBJ1-2
CASSPEAFRDGYTF
TGTGCCAGCAGCCCAGAAGCATTCCGAGATGGCTACACCTTC
>-|TRBD2|TRBV7-8|TRBJ2-2
CASSFMTSGGGGELFF
TGTGCCAGCAGCTTCATGACTAGCGGGGGGGGCGGGGAGCTGTTTTTT
>-|-|TRBV9|TRBJ2-1
CASSASSYNEQFF
TGTGCCAGCAGCGCCAGCTCCTACAATGAGCAGTTCTTC
>-|-|TRBV7-2|TRBJ1-5
CASSLGVYSNQPQHF
TGTGCCAGCAGCTTAGGGGTGTATAGCAATCAGCCCCAGCATTTT
>-|TRBD1|TRBV2|TRBJ1-1
CASSLQGGYSEAFF
TGTGCCAGCAGCTTACAGGGGGGGTACTCTGAAGCTTTCTTT
>-|-|TRBV5-1|TRBJ2-1
CASSSGGDNEQFF
TGCGCCAGCAGCTCCGGGGGCGACAATGAGCAGTTCTTC
>once|-|TRBV7-8|TRBJ2-5
CASSFAREETQYF
TGTGCCAGCAGCTTCGCAAGGGAAGAGACCCAGTACTTC
>-|-|TRBV27|TRBJ2-7
CASSYRESSYEQYF
TGTGCCAGCAGTTACAGGGAAAGCTCCTACGAGCAGTACTTC
>-|-|TRBV3-1/TRBV3-2|TRBJ1-1
CASSPGRNTEAFF
TGTGCCAGCAGCCCAGGGCGGAACACTGAAGCTTTCTTT
>-|TRBD1|TRBV4-1|TRBJ1-3
CASGTGAGNTIYF
TGCGCCAGTGGGACAGGGGCTGGAAACACCATATATTTT
>-|TRBD2|TRBV6-5|TRBJ2-1
CASRRIAGARNEQFF
TGTGCCAGCAGGCGAATAGCGGGGGCTCGCAATGAGCAGTTCTTC
>-|-|TRBV27|TRBJ1-4
CASRRAGQSAANEKLFF
TGTGCCAGCAGGAGGGCAGGGCAATCGGCTGCTAATGAAAAACTGTTTTTT
>-|TRBD1|TRBV5-8|TRBJ1-1
CASSTTGMNTEAFF
TGTGCCAGCAGCACGACAGGGATGAACACTGAAGCTTTCTTT
>-|TRBD2|TRBV18|TRBJ2-7
CASSRLAGYEQYF
TGTGCCAGCTCCCGTCTAGCGGGCTACGAGCAGTACTTC
>-|TRBD2|TRBV19|TRBJ2-1
CASSIEGLAGALSSYNEQFF
TGTGCCAGTAGTATAGAGGGACTAGCGGGGGCCTTGAGCTCCTACAATGAGCAGTTCTTC
>once|-|TRBV24-1|TRBJ1-6
CATSDSIGSPLHF
TGTGCCACCAGTGACTCCATAGGTTCACCCCTCCACTTT
>-|TRBD1|TRBV7-8|TRBJ2-3
CASSLNRGPSDTQYF
TGTGCCAGCAGCTTAAACAGGGGGCCATCAGATACGCAGTATTTT
>-|-|TRBV7-8|TRBJ1-2
CASSRWGGYTF
TGTGCCAGCAGCCGGTGGGGTGGCTACACCTTC
>few|-|TRBV5-1|TRBJ1-6
CASSLDSTPGNSPLHF
TGCGCCAGCAGCTTGGACAGTACTCCAGGGAATTCACCCCTCCACTTT
>-|-|TRBV10-3|TRBJ1-5
CATSAGISNQPQHF
TGTGCCACCTCCGCAGGGATTAGCAATCAGCCCCAGCATTTT
>-|-|TRBV2|TRBJ2-7
CASSRPGDSRYEQYF
TGTGCCAGCAGTCGGCCGGGGGACAGTCGCTACGAGCAGTACTTC
>-|-|TRBV4-3|TRBJ1-1
CASSQSWGRIGVGNTEAFF
TGCGCCAGCAGCCAAAGCTGGGGACGGATCGGGGTGGGGAACACTGAAGCTTTCTTT
>-|-|TRBV18|TRBJ1-1
CASSPALGGVNTEAFF
TGTGCCAGCTCACCGGCGCTGGGGGGTGTGAACACTGAAGCTTTCTTT
>-|-|TRBV5-5|TRBJ2-3
CASSLEVADALSTDTQYF
TGTGCCAGCAGCTTAGAGGTAGCGGACGCTTTGAGCACAGATACGCAGTATTTT
>-|-|TRBV13|TRBJ1-1
CASSLGASMNTEAFF
TGTGCCAGCAGCTTAGGGGCCAGTATGAACACTGAAGCTTTCTTT
>once|TRBD1|TRBV6-5|TRBJ1-5
CASSRDSGHQPQHF
TGTGCCAGCAGTCGGGACAGCGGACATCAGCCCCAGCATTTT
>-|-|TRBV5-1|TRBJ1-1
CASSPRPVDTEAFF
TGCGCCAGCAGCCCCCGACCGGTAGACACTGAAGCTTTCTTT
>-|-|TRBV19|TRBJ1-4
CATLSGATEKLFF
TGTGCCACCTTATCCGGGGCTACGGAAAAACTGTTTTTT
>-|-|TRBV14|TRBJ1-6
CASRDYNSPLHF
TGTGCCAGCAGGGACTATAATTCACCCCTCCACTTT